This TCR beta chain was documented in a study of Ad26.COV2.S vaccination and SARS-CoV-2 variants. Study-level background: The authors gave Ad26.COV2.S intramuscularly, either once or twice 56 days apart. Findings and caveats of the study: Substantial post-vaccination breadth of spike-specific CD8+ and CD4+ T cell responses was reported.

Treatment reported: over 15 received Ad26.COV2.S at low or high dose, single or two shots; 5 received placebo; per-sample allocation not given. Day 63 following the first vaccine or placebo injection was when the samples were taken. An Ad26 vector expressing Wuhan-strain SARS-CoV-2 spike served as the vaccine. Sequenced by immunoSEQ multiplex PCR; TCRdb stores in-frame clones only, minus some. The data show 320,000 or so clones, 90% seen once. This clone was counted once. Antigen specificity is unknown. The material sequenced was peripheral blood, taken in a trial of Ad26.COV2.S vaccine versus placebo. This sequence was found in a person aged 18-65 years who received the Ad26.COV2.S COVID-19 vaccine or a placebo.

In DNA form, the CDR3 reads TGTGCCAGCTCAGCCGGACAGGGGGCGGAGACCCAGTACTTC. As protein: CASSAGQGAETQYF. The rearrangement links TRBV18 to TRBJ2-5, with 11 bases that match TRBD1. The CDR3 extends over 14 amino acids. J lost 5 bases, V lost 5 bases, and 4 bases had no gene match. The germline V gene has CDR1 KGHSH and CDR2 LQKENI.